This T cell receptor (beta chain) was obtained from a study of T cell repertoires in cytomegalovirus infection. For the study at large: Public TCR beta signature analysis indicated the presence of both CMV infection and matching HLA type. Regarding the study as a whole: The study identified carriers of CMV plus the relevant HLA from cumulative public TCR beta family frequency. In two of eight donors, the top clonotype was HLA-C-restricted CMV-specific.

Comments on this clonotype: Antigen: not known.

In TCRdb, the reads were re-called with MiXCR into one record per CDR3 protein. The data show roughly 300,000 distinct CDR3 sequences, roughly 25% seen once. The CDR3 totals 14 residues. Germline values: CDR1 SGDLS, CDR2 YYNGEE. V was pared by 0 bases and J by 0 bases, with 6 bases between. The chain recombines TRBV9 with TRBJ1-1; D is ambiguous. Sample: PBMCs. The TCR originated in a human donor in good health (CMV status not recorded). Some clones in this sample may be carry-over from other donors' samples. This CDR3 is CASSVGTMNTEAFF. The CDR3 DNA is TGTGCCAGCAGCGTAGGAACCATGAACACTGAAGCTTTCTTT.